These T cell receptor beta chains were read from a single sample in a study of PD-1 blockade in classical Hodgkin lymphoma. Profiling relied on immunoSEQ multiplex PCR, and the TCRdb table lists in-frame clones only, not all of them. The sample records tens of thousands of clones, 91% being singletons. Material: peripheral blood mononuclear cells (PBMCs), obtained before the fourth cycle of nivolumab. These receptors were taken from a human donor with classical Hodgkin lymphoma. The CDR3 runs from the conserved cysteine through the conserved F or W. The D gene is left open where the match is weak. Some rows have no size entry. The others give once, few or many, or a class for an expanded clone.

j_call v_call clone_size d_call cdr3_nt cdr3_aa
TRBJ1-1 TRBV4-1 few NA TGCGCCAGCAGCGGATCGACAGCGAACACTGAAGCTTTCTTT CASSGSTANTEAFF
TRBJ1-1 TRBV18 NA NA TGTGCCAGCTCACCACCGGTGGACAGAGGGAACACTGAAGCTTTCTTT CASSPPVDRGNTEAFF
TRBJ1-2 TRBV21-1 NA NA TGTGCCAGCAGCAAATTTAAGAGTGCTAACTATGGCTACACCTTC CASSKFKSANYGYTF
TRBJ1-6 TRBV27 NA NA TGTGCCAGCAGTACTGATCCTGACAGGTACTCCTATAATTCACCCCTCCACTTT CASSTDPDRYSYNSPLHF
TRBJ1-2 TRBV7-8 NA TRBD1 TGTGCCAGCAGCTTAGTACGGACAGGGGTGTATGGCTACACCTTC CASSLVRTGVYGYTF
TRBJ1-1 TRBV6-1 NA TRBD1 TGTGCCAGCGGGAACAGGGGGAACACTGAAGCTTTCTTT CASGNRGNTEAFF
TRBJ2-3 TRBV6-1 once TRBD2 TGTGCCAGCAGACAACTAGCGGGGGCATTGGATACGCAGTATTTT CASRQLAGALDTQYF
TRBJ1-1 TRBV6-5 NA NA TGTGCCAGCAGCTTGGGTCGGGGGAACACTGAAGCTTTCTTT CASSLGRGNTEAFF
TRBJ1-2 TRBV10-2 NA NA TGCGCCAGCAAGGGGCAGGGGTATGGCTACACCTTC CASKGQGYGYTF
TRBJ1-2 TRBV6-6 NA TRBD1 TGTGCCAGCAGCCGAGACAGGGGATTAAATGGCTACACCTTC CASSRDRGLNGYTF
TRBJ1-2 TRBV12-5 once NA TGTGCTAGTGGCCCGGGGCCCAACTATGGCTACACCTTC CASGPGPNYGYTF
TRBJ2-7 TRBV5-1 NA NA TGCGCCAGCAGCTCGAGCGCGTTTGCGGGGCGAGAGCAGTACTTC CASSSSAFAGREQYF
TRBJ2-7 TRBV4-1 NA TRBD1 TGCGCCAGCAGCCAAGTCACAGGGGGCTACGAGCAGTACTTC CASSQVTGGYEQYF
TRBJ1-2 TRBV7-9 once NA TGTGCCAGCAGCCCTGGGATTTACTATGGCTACACCTTC CASSPGIYYGYTF
TRBJ2-2 TRBV10-1 NA NA TGCGCCAGCAGTGAGTCTTCATACGGGGAGCTGTTTTTT CASSESSYGELFF
TRBJ2-5 TRBV10-2 NA NA TGCGCCAGCATGATAGGGAGCAAGGAGACCCAGTACTTC CASMIGSKETQYF
TRBJ1-6 TRBV21-1 once NA TGTGCCAGCAGCGATCCGACAGGGGGCCTTATGTATAATTCACCCCTCCACTTT CASSDPTGGLMYNSPLHF
TRBJ1-1 TRBV25-1 NA NA TGTGCCAGCAGTGATCAGGGGAGCGCCACTGAAGCTTTCTTT CASSDQGSATEAFF
TRBJ2-5 TRBV14 NA NA TGTGCCAGCAGTATCCTGAAACTAGAGACCCAGTACTTC CASSILKLETQYF
TRBJ2-7 TRBV6-6 NA NA TGTGCCACAATCCGGGACCAACCTAGCCGAGAGCAGTACTTC CATIRDQPSREQYF
TRBJ2-2 TRBV5-1 once NA TGCGCCAGCAGCTTTTTGGTGAGGACAAAAGTTTCCACCGGGGAGCTGTTTTTT CASSFLVRTKVSTGELFF
TRBJ1-1 TRBV6-5 NA NA TGTGCCAGCAGTACCCTTGGTGTCATGAACACTGAAGCTTTCTTT CASSTLGVMNTEAFF
TRBJ2-7 TRBV28 NA NA TGTGCCAGCAGTTTATGGGGGGGTAGCTCCTACGAGCAGTACTTC CASSLWGGSSYEQYF
TRBJ1-2 TRBV19 NA NA TGTGCCAGTAGACCTGGGGGTAGCGGCTACACCTTC CASRPGGSGYTF
TRBJ2-1 TRBV10-3 NA NA TGTGCCATCAGACCCACTCAGGGCCTTTCTGGTAATGAGCAGTTCTTC CAIRPTQGLSGNEQFF
TRBJ1-1 TRBV5-6 NA NA TGTGCCAGCAGCAACCGAGGTGGGACTTTCTTT CASSNRGGTFF
TRBJ1-1 TRBV4-1 once NA TGCGCCAGCAGCCAACCAGCCCTTGACACTGAAGCTTTCTTT CASSQPALDTEAFF
TRBJ1-2 TRBV20-1 NA NA TGCAGTGCTACCCGGGGCAATGGCTACACCTTC CSATRGNGYTF
TRBJ1-2 TRBV30 NA TRBD1 TGTGCCTGGAGTGTACGAGGGGACAGTGCCTATGGCTACACCTTC CAWSVRGDSAYGYTF
TRBJ1-3 TRBV7-8 NA NA TGTGCCAGCAGCGCACGTCGGCAGGGGTATTCTGGAAACACCATATATTTT CASSARRQGYSGNTIYF
TRBJ2-5 TRBV18 NA NA TGTGCCAGCTCACGGTCAGCTCAAGAGACCCAGTACTTC CASSRSAQETQYF
TRBJ2-5 TRBV9 NA TRBD1 TGTGCCAGCAGTGAGGGACAGGACCAAGAGACCCAGTACTTC CASSEGQDQETQYF
TRBJ2-5 TRBV2 NA NA TGTGCCAGCGTGGGACCAATCTATCAAGAGACCCAGTACTTC CASVGPIYQETQYF
TRBJ1-2 TRBV2 NA NA TGTGCCAGACGGGGGATGGACTATGGCTACACCTTC CARRGMDYGYTF
TRBJ1-2 TRBV4-2 once TRBD1 TGTGCCAGCAGCCAAGATGGACCCACTCAGGGGGTTGATGGCTACACCTTC CASSQDGPTQGVDGYTF
TRBJ1-3 TRBV6-4 NA NA TGTGCCAGCACCTGGGGGCTAGGCGGAAACACCATATATTTT CASTWGLGGNTIYF
TRBJ1-6 TRBV9 NA NA TGTGCCAGCAGTGTCAGCAGCTCCTATAATTCACCCCTCCACTTT CASSVSSSYNSPLHF
TRBJ2-5 TRBV2 NA TRBD1 TGTGCCACTCAGTTGGGACAGGGGGTGGGAGAGCAGTACTTC CATQLGQGVGEQYF
TRBJ2-3 TRBV19 NA NA TGTGCCAGTAGTATCGGACAGCCCGGCGCAGATACGCAGTATTTT CASSIGQPGADTQYF
TRBJ2-3 TRBV10-3 NA NA TGTGCCATCAGTGCCTTGAATGGGGGAGAGACAGATACGCAGTATTTT CAISALNGGETDTQYF
TRBJ1-3 TRBV13 NA NA TGTGCCAGCAGCTTCCCCCTCTCTGGAAACACCATATATTTT CASSFPLSGNTIYF
TRBJ1-6 TRBV30 NA NA TGTGCCTGGAGTCGGCAGGACGATTCACCCCTCCACTTT CAWSRQDDSPLHF